This TCR beta chain appears in the sequencing data of a study of regulatory T cells in long-lasting Graves disease. This clonotype has at least ten counts. Germline V gives CDR1 SEHNR, CDR2 FQNEAQ (reference sequence). The CDR3 is 13 residues long. With 5 bases removed from V and 5 bases from J, the gap between germline ends came to 10 bases. Time point meaning: newly diagnosed GD, antithyroid drugs for less than 3 months. The TCR library was made from RNA that had been extracted from PBMCs in TRIzol. Library construction for TCR beta used iRepertoire HTBI primers and Arm-PCR of CDR3 regions. TCRdb processed the multiplex PCR reads anew with MiXCR; each CDR3 protein has one entry. The table lists 500,000 or so distinct CDR3 sequences, around 16% of them singletons. These sequences were also reported in another study, on T cells in Graves' hyperthyroidism and ophthalmopathy.

This receptor was obtained from a middle-aged woman with Graves disease. The material sequenced was peripheral blood mononuclear cells (PBMCs), taken at new diagnosis, from a patient treated with antithyroid drugs. This rearrangement joins TRBV7-9 to TRBJ1-5; D not certain. The CDR3 spells CASSQGRDQPQHF. DNA of the CDR3: TGTGCCAGCAGCCAAGGGAGGGATCAGCCCCAGCATTTT.